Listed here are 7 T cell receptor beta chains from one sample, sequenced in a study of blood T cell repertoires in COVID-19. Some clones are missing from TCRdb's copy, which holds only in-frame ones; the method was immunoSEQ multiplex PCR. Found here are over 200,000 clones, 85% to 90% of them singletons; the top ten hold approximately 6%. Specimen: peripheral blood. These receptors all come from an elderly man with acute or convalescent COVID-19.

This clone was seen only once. CDR3 in DNA: TGTGCCAGCTCACCAATTCTCGCAACTAATGAAAAACTGTTTTTT. It is translated as CASSPILATNEKLFF. The chain joins TRBV18 to TRBJ1-4; D is unresolved. The CDR3 loop spans 15 amino acids. Germline CDR1 reads KGHSH; CDR2 reads LQKENI. V lost 2 bases to trimming and J lost 0 bases, with 7 bases between them.

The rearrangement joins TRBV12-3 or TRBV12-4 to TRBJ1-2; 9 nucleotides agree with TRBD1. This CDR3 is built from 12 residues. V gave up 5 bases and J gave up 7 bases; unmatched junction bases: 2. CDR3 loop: CASSEQGAGYTF. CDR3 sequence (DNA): TGTGCCAGCAGTGAACAGGGGGCTGGCTACACCTTC.

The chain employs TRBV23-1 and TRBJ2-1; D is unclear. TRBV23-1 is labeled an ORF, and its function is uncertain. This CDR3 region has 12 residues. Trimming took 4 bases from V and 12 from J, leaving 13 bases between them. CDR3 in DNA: TGCGCCAGCAGTCTCGAGAGGAGCAGGCAGTTCTTC. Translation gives CASSLERSRQFF.

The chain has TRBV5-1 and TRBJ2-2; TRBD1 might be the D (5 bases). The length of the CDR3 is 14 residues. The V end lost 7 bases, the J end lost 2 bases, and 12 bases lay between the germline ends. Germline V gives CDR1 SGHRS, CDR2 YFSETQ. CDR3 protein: CASAWTLNTGELFF. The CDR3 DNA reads TGCGCCAGCGCTTGGACACTCAACACCGGGGAGCTGTTTTTT.

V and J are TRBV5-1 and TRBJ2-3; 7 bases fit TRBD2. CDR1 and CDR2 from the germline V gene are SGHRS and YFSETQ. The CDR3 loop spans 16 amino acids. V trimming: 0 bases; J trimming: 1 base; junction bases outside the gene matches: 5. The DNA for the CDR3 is TGCGCCAGCAGCTTGGGGCTAGCGGCCCGCACAGATACGCAGTATTTT. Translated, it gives CASSLGLAARTDTQYF.

CDR3 DNA: TGTGCCAGCAGTGTACAGGAGGGTCAGCCCCAGCATTTT. Amino acid sequence: CASSVQEGQPQHF. This rearrangement joins TRBV6-4 to TRBJ1-5, with TRBD1 as a possible D gene (5 bases). The V gene's germline CDR1 is MRHNA and CDR2 SNTAGT. Deletions cut 4 bases from V and 6 bases from J, with 10 bases between. This CDR3 region has 13 residues.

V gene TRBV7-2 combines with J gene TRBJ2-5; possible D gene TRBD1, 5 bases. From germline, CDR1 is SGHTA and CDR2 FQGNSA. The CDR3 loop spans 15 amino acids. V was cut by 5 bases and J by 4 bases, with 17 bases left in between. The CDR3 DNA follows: TGTGCCAGCAGCCCCCTGGGGCCCGTCGGAGAGACCCAGTACTTC. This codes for CASSPLGPVGETQYF. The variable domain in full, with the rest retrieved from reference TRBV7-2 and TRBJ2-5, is GAGVSQSPSNKVTEKGKDVELRCDPISGHTALYWYRQSLGQGLEFLIYFQGNSAPDKSGLPSDRFSAERTGGSVSTLTIQRTQQEDSAVYLCASSPLGPVGETQYFGPGTRLLVL.